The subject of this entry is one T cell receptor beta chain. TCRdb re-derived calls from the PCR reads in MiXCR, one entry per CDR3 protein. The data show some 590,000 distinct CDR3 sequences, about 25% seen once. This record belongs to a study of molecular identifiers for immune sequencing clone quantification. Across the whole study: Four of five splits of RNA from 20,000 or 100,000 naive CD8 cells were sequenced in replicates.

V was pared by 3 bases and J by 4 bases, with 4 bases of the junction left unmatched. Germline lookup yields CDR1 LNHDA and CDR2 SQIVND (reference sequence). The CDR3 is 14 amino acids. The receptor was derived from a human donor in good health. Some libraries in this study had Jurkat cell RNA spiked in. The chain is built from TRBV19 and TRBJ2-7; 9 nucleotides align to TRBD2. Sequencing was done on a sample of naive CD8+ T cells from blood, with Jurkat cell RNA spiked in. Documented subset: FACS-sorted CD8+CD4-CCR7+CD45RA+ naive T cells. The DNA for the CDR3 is TGTGCCAGTAGTATCCTAGCGGGAAATTACGAGCAGTACTTC. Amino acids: CASSILAGNYEQYF.